The rows below give T cell receptor beta chains drawn from one sample of a study of blood T cell repertoires in COVID-19. The repertoire was sequenced with immunoSEQ multiplex PCR; TCRdb's copy has only in-frame clones and lacks some. The sample carries about 110,000 clones, about three quarters recorded once. Sequencing used peripheral blood. The origin of the receptors is a man aged 70 or older with acute or convalescent COVID-19. The conserved cysteine and the conserved F or W are not part of the CDR3 here.

j_gene: TRBJ2-5
v_gene: TRBV7-2
CDR3aa: ASSVRGLETQY

j_gene: TRBJ2-2
v_gene: TRBV18
CDR3aa: ASSPPGHDTGELF

j_gene: TRBJ1-4
v_gene: TRBV19
CDR3aa: ASSTGQVPNEKLF

j_gene: TRBJ1-6
v_gene: TRBV2
CDR3aa: ASRGRNSPLH

j_gene: TRBJ1-5
v_gene: TRBV19
CDR3aa: ASKGTGAEGGPQH

j_gene: TRBJ2-1
v_gene: TRBV6-5
CDR3aa: ASSKTGDSYNEQF

j_gene: TRBJ2-5
v_gene: TRBV11-1
CDR3aa: ASSLIAGKETQY

j_gene: TRBJ2-3
v_gene: TRBV6-5
CDR3aa: ASSYSSIRGTDTQY

j_gene: TRBJ1-3
v_gene: TRBV14
CDR3aa: ASSPLQGAGNTIY

j_gene: TRBJ2-1
v_gene: TRBV7-8
CDR3aa: ASSFLQGAQTNEQF

j_gene: TRBJ2-5
v_gene: TRBV3-1/TRBV3-2
CDR3aa: ASSQAPSAQY

j_gene: TRBJ1-6
v_gene: TRBV6-1
CDR3aa: ASSERWDRDNSPLH

j_gene: TRBJ1-1
v_gene: TRBV27
CDR3aa: ASSRQATEAF

j_gene: TRBJ1-4
v_gene: TRBV7-2
CDR3aa: ASSLTAANEKLF

j_gene: TRBJ2-2
v_gene: TRBV6-5
CDR3aa: ASTDTSNTGELF

j_gene: TRBJ1-1
v_gene: TRBV3-1/TRBV3-2
CDR3aa: ASSRRTGAITEAF

j_gene: TRBJ1-1
v_gene: TRBV4-2
CDR3aa: ASSQRQGNTEAF

j_gene: TRBJ2-7
v_gene: TRBV5-1
CDR3aa: ASSLFGTPSYEQY

j_gene: TRBJ2-7
v_gene: TRBV2
CDR3aa: ASTQGRGAVRVYEQY

j_gene: TRBJ1-1
v_gene: TRBV10-3
CDR3aa: AISDSDRGKPEAF

j_gene: TRBJ2-4
v_gene: TRBV2
CDR3aa: ASSDQGFKNIQY

j_gene: TRBJ2-7
v_gene: TRBV3-1/TRBV3-2
CDR3aa: ASSQGSGYEQY

j_gene: TRBJ1-2
v_gene: TRBV7-8
CDR3aa: ASSLGTGGYGYT

j_gene: TRBJ2-7
v_gene: TRBV27
CDR3aa: ASSPYDSAYEQY

j_gene: TRBJ1-2
v_gene: TRBV14
CDR3aa: ASSQDRPTANYGYT

j_gene: TRBJ2-3
v_gene: TRBV11-2
CDR3aa: ASSYTSGTQY

j_gene: TRBJ1-2
v_gene: TRBV7-9
CDR3aa: ASSLEGGAGYGYT

j_gene: TRBJ2-7
v_gene: TRBV5-1
CDR3aa: ASREGPQSYEQY

j_gene: TRBJ1-3
v_gene: TRBV7-8
CDR3aa: ASSLEQGNGNTIY

j_gene: TRBJ1-1
v_gene: TRBV2
CDR3aa: ASIRTGTEAF

j_gene: TRBJ1-1
v_gene: TRBV6-5
CDR3aa: ASRPPSGNGEAF

j_gene: TRBJ2-2
v_gene: TRBV7-9
CDR3aa: ASSTGLGNTGELF

j_gene: TRBJ1-6
v_gene: TRBV5-7
CDR3aa: ASSLGQANSPLH

j_gene: TRBJ1-1
v_gene: TRBV12-3/TRBV12-4
CDR3aa: ATKIRTEAF

j_gene: TRBJ2-6
v_gene: TRBV5-1
CDR3aa: ASSLSGVESGANVLT

j_gene: TRBJ2-7
v_gene: TRBV10-3
CDR3aa: AISRGLGGYEQY

j_gene: TRBJ1-6
v_gene: TRBV4-1
CDR3aa: ASSQDGRGNSPLH

j_gene: TRBJ1-5
v_gene: TRBV27
CDR3aa: ASGAPGPRVQPQH

j_gene: TRBJ2-3
v_gene: TRBV6-4
CDR3aa: ASSDSVTDTQY

j_gene: TRBJ1-2
v_gene: TRBV19
CDR3aa: ASSSWTAGPNYGYT

j_gene: TRBJ2-2
v_gene: TRBV10-3
CDR3aa: AISRGLAGDTGELF

j_gene: TRBJ2-1
v_gene: TRBV7-2
CDR3aa: ASSLVGDNEQF

j_gene: TRBJ1-2
v_gene: TRBV6-2/TRBV6-3
CDR3aa: ASSFGQGMYGYT

j_gene: TRBJ2-1
v_gene: TRBV7-6
CDR3aa: ASSLENLQGEQF

j_gene: TRBJ1-2
v_gene: TRBV7-8
CDR3aa: ASSLMGGDYGYT

j_gene: TRBJ2-1
v_gene: TRBV24-1
CDR3aa: ATSGGGAGEQF

j_gene: TRBJ2-4
v_gene: TRBV5-4
CDR3aa: ASSSWDRGDMDIQY

j_gene: TRBJ2-6
v_gene: TRBV7-2
CDR3aa: ASSVTGTGANVLT

j_gene: TRBJ1-5
v_gene: TRBV2
CDR3aa: ASSRTGGVQPQH

j_gene: TRBJ1-5
v_gene: TRBV24-1
CDR3aa: ATSDRQSNQPQH

j_gene: TRBJ2-2
v_gene: TRBV6-1
CDR3aa: ASSESPGTGVGELF

j_gene: TRBJ1-6
v_gene: TRBV18
CDR3aa: ASSPPLQGATSPLH

j_gene: TRBJ2-2
v_gene: TRBV27
CDR3aa: ASSSGQAGELF

j_gene: TRBJ1-2
v_gene: TRBV29-1
CDR3aa: SVNNGYT

j_gene: TRBJ2-2
v_gene: TRBV12-3/TRBV12-4
CDR3aa: ASRIQIGELF